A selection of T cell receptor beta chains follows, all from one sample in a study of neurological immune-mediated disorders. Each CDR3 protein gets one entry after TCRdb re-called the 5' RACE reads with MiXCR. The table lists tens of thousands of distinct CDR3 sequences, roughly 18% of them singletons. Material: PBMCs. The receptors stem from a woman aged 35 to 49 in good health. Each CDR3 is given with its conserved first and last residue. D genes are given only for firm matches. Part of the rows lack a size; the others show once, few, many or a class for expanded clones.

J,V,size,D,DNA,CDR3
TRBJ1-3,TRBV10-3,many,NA,TGTGCCACCCGTACCGGAGACACCATATATTTT,CATRTGDTIYF
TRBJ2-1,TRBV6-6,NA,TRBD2,TGTGCCAGCACAAGCGGGGAAGTTAGAAGCGGAAGCGGCTACAATGAGCAGTTCTTC,CASTSGEVRSGSGYNEQFF
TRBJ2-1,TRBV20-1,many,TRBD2,TGCAGTGCTCACCCCGGGACTAGCGGGGGGAATGAGCAGTTCTTC,CSAHPGTSGGNEQFF
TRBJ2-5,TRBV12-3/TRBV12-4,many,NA,TGTGCCAGCAGTTTATCTCATGAGACCCAGTACTTC,CASSLSHETQYF
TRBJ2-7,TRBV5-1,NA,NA,TGCGCCAGCAGCTTGGCTTTTTCGGGGAGCTCCTACGAGCAGTACTTC,CASSLAFSGSSYEQYF
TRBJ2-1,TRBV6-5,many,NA,TGTGCCAGCAGTTGGGGAGTTGGCAGGAAGAGGGTACTCTACAATGAGCAGTTCTTC,CASSWGVGRKRVLYNEQFF
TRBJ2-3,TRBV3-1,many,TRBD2,TGTGCCAGCAGCCTGGGCGGGACTAGCGGGAAAGATACGCAGTATTTT,CASSLGGTSGKDTQYF
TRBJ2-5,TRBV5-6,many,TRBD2,TGTGCCAGCAGCTGGACTAGCCTCCAAGAGACCCAGTACTTC,CASSWTSLQETQYF
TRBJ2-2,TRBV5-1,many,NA,TGCGCCAGCAGCTTGGGTGACGGGGAGCTGTTTTTT,CASSLGDGELFF
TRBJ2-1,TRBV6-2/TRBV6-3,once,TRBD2,TGTGCGAGCACTCTCCGCGGACTAGCGGGGGGAAATGAGCAGTTCTTC,CASTLRGLAGGNEQFF